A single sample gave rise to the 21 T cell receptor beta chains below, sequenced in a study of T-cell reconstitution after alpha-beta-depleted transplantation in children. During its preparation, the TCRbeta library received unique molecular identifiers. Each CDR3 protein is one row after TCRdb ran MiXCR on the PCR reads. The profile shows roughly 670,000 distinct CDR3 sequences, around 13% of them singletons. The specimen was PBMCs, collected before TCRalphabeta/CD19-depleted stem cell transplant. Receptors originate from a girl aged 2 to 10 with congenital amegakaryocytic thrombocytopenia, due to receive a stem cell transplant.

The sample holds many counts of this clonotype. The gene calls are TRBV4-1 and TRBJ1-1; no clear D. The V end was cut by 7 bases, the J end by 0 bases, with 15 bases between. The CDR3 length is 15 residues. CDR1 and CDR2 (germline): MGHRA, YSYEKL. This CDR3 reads CASNTRTVMNTEAFF. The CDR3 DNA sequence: TGCGCCAGCAATACCAGGACGGTAATGAACACTGAAGCTTTCTTT.

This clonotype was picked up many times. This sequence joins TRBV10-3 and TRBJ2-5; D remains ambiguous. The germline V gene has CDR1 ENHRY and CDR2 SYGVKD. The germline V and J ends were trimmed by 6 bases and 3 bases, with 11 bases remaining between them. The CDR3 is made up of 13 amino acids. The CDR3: CAIRSDREETQYF. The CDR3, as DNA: TGTGCCATCAGATCCGATCGGGAAGAGACCCAGTACTTC.

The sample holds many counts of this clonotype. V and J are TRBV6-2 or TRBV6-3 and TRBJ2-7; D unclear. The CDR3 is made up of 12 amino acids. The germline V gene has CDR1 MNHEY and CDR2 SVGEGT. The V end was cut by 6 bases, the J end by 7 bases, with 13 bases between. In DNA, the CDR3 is TGTGCCAGCAGCACTCTAGTCGCTGAGCAGTACTTC. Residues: CASSTLVAEQYF.

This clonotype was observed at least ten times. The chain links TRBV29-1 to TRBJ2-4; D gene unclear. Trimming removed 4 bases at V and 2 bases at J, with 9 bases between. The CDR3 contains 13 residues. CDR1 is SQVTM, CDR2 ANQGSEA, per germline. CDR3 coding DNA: TGCAGCGTTGTAAGGACCACCAAAAACATTCAGTACTTC. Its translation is CSVVRTTKNIQYF.

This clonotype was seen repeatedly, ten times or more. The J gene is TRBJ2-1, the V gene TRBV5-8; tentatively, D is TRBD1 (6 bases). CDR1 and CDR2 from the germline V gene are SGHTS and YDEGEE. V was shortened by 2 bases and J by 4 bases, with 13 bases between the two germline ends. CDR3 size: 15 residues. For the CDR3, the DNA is TGTGCCAGCAGCTTCCAGGGGCCCTTGTACAATGAGCAGTTCTTC. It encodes CASSFQGPLYNEQFF.

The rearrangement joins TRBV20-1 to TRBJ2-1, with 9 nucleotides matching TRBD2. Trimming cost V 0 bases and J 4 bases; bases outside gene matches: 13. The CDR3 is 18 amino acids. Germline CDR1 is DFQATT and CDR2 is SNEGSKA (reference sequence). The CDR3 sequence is CSARDPASGVLRYNEQFF. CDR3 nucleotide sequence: TGCAGTGCTAGAGACCCGGCTAGCGGGGTCCTCAGGTACAATGAGCAGTTCTTC.

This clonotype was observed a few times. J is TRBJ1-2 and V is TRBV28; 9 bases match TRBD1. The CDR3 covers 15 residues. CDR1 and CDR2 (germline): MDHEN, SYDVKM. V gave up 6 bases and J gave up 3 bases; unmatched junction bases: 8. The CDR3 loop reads CASRPGQGGDYGYTF. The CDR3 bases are TGTGCCAGCAGGCCGGGACAGGGTGGGGACTATGGCTACACCTTC.

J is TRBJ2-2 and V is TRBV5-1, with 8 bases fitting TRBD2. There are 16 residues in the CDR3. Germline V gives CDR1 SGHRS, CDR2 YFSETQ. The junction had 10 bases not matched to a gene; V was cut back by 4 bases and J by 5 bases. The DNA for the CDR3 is TGCGCCAGCAGCCCCCGGATAGCGGGATCAACCGGGGAGCTGTTTTTT. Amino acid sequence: CASSPRIAGSTGELFF.

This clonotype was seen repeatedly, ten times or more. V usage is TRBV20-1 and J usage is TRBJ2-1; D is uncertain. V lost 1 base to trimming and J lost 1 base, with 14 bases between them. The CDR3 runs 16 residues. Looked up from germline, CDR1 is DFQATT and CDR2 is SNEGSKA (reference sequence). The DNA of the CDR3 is TGCAGTGCTAGAGGGAAGGTCCCTCCTTCCTACAATGAGCAGTTCTTC. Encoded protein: CSARGKVPPSYNEQFF.

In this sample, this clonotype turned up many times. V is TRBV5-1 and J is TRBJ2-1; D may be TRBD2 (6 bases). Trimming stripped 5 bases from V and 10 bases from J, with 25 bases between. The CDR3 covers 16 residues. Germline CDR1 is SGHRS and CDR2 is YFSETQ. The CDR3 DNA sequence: TGCGCCAGCAGGTACCGGGACTGGGGGATAATAGACGAGCAGTTCTTC. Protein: CASRYRDWGIIDEQFF.

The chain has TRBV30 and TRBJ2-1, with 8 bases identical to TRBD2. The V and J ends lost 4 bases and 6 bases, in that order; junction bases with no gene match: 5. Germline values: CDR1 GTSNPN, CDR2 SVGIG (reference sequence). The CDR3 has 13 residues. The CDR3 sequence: CAWTSGYSNEQFF. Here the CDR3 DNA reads TGTGCCTGGACTAGCGGGTACAGCAATGAGCAGTTCTTC.

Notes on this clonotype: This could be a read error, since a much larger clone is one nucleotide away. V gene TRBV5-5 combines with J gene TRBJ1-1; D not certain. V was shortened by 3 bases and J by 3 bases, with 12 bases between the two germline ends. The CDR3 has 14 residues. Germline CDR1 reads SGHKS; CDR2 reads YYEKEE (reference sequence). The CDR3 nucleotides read TGTGCCAGCAGCTATGCGCAGAGGGACACTGAAGCTTTCTTT. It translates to CASSYAQRDTEAFF.

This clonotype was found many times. The CDR3 reads CSVDLGGAETQYF. CDR3 nucleotide sequence: TGCAGCGTTGATCTTGGCGGGGCGGAGACCCAGTACTTC. The rearrangement joins TRBV29-1 to TRBJ2-5; tentative D call: TRBD2 (6 bases). Germline V gene data show CDR1 as SQVTM and CDR2 as ANQGSEA. There are 13 residues in the CDR3. Trimming took 3 bases from V and 5 from J, leaving 13 bases between them.

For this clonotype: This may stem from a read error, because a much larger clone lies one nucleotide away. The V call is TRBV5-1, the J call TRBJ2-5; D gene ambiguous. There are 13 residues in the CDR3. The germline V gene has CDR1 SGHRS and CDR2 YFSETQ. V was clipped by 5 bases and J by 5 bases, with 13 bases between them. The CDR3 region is CASSYPCEETQYF. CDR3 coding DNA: TGCGCCAGCAGTTACCCCTGTGAGGAGACCCAGTACTTC.

Written as DNA, the CDR3 is TGTGCCACCTCAGGGGGAGACGGCTACACCTTC. This encodes CATSGGDGYTF. The chain carries TRBV7-9 and TRBJ1-2; TRBD1 agrees at 7 bases. This CDR3 contains 11 residues. The germline V gene encodes CDR1 SEHNR and CDR2 FQNEAQ (reference sequence). Unmatched junction bases numbered 7, after V lost 10 bases and J lost 8 bases.

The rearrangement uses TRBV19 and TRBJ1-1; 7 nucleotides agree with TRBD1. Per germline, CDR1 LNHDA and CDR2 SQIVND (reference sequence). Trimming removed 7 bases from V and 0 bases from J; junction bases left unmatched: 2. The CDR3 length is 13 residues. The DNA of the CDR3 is TGTGCCAGTACTACAGGGGTGAACACTGAAGCTTTCTTT. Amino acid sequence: CASTTGVNTEAFF.

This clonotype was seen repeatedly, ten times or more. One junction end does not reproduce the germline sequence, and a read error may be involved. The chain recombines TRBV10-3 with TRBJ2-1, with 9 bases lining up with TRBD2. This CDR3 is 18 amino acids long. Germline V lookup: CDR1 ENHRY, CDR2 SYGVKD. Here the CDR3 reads CATGPRGSGSSLYTEQFF. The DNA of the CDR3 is TGTGCCACCGGACCCCGGGGTAGCGGGAGCTCTCTGTACACTGAGCAGTTCTTC.

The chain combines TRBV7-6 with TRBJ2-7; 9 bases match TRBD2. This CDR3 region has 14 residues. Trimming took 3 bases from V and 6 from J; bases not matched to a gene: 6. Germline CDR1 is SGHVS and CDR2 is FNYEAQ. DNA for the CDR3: TGTGCCAGCAGCTTGGGCCTAGCGGGACCCGAGCAGTACTTC. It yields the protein CASSLGLAGPEQYF.

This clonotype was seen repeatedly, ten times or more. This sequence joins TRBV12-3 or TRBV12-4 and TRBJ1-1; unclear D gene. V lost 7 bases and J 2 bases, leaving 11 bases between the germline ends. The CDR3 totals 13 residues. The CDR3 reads CASTPTANTEAFF. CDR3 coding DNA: TGTGCCAGCACCCCGACGGCCAACACTGAAGCTTTCTTT.

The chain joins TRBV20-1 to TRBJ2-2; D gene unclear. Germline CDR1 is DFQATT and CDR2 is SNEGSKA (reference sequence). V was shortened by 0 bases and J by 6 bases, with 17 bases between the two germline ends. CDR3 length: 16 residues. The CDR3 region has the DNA TGCAGTGCTAGAGATTTGGCGTCTTGGGCGTCCGGGGAGCTGTTTTTT. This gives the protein CSARDLASWASGELFF.

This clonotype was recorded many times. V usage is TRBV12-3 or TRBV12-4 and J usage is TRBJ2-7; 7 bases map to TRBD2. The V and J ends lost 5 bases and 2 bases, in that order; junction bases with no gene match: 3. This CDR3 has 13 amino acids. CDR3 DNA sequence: TGTGCCAGCAGTATGGGACTAACCTACGAGCAGTACTTC. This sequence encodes CASSMGLTYEQYF.